This T cell receptor beta chain was identified in a study of blood T cell repertoires in COVID-19. Participants spanned ages about 18 to 90 years and resided in roughly 26 US areas. Symptom resolution, clearance, or two negative PCRs marked donors in Cohort 3 as recovered. Profiled with immunoSEQ multiplex PCR; TCRdb holds only in-frame clones, not every one. In the table there are 400,000 to 450,000 clones, less than 95% of which are singletons. The length of the CDR3 is 12 residues. The V end was cut by 8 bases, the J end by 4 bases, with 11 bases between. Germline-derived CDR1 and CDR2 are MDHEN and SYDVKM.

The genes are TRBV28 and TRBJ1-2; D gene unclear. The clonotype originates from a young man who had recovered from COVID-19. The sample comprised PBMCs or T cells enriched from blood (not recorded which). CDR3 residues: CASEGEGYGYTF. The DNA of the CDR3 is TGTGCCAGCGAGGGAGAGGGCTATGGCTACACCTTC.